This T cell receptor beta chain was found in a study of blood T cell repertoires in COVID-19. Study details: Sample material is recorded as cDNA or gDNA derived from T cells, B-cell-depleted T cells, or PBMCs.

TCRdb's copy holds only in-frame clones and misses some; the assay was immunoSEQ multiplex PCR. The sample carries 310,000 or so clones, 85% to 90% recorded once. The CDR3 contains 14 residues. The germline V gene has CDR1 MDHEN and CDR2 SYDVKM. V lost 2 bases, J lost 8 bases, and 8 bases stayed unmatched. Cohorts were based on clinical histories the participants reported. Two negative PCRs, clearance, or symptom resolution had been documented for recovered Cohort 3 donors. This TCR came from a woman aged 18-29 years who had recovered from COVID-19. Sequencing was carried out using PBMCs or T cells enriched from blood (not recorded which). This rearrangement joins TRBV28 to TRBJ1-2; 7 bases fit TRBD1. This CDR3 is CASSLLYTGEGYTF. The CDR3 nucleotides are TGTGCCAGCAGTTTACTCTATACAGGGGAGGGCTACACCTTC.